This entry lists 19 T cell receptor beta chains sequenced from one sample in a study of blood T cell repertoires in COVID-19 (dated by TCRdb to about 2020). Library creation used the immunoSEQ multiplex PCR assay. TCRdb provides this immuneACCESS table in a form limited to in-frame rearrangements. Some clones are lacking; in checked studies, under half of them reflect an unresolved V gene, and why the rest are absent is not known. This sample holds 240,000 or so clones; approximately 83% were observed only once. The ten largest clones take up about 2% of the sample. The sequencing input was peripheral blood. These receptors were obtained from a man younger than 45 who had recovered from COVID-19.

The chain joins TRBV2 to TRBJ2-5, with 7 bases that match TRBD2. J gave up 4 bases and V 4 bases, and 6 bases lay outside the gene matches. CDR3 length: 14 amino acids. Germline V CDR1 and CDR2: SNHLY, FYNNEI. The CDR3 coding sequence is TGTGCCAGCAGTGGAGGGAGGGAGGGAGAGACCCAGTACTTC. Its protein is CASSGGREGETQYF.

The J gene is TRBJ2-1, the V gene TRBV7-2; maybe TRBD1 (6 bases). The germline V and J ends were trimmed by 1 base and 7 bases, with 14 bases remaining between them. There are 15 residues in the CDR3. From germline, CDR1 is SGHTA and CDR2 FQGNSA. For the CDR3, the DNA is TGTGCCAGCAGCTTAGTTTGGGACAAGGTAAATGAGCAGTTCTTC. This codes for CASSLVWDKVNEQFF.

The CDR3 loop is CASSPGQGGNTLSGNTIYF. The DNA for the CDR3 is TGTGCCAGCAGCCCGGGACAGGGCGGAAATACCCTCTCTGGAAACACCATATATTTT. The chain is built from TRBV7-9 and TRBJ1-3; 9 bases align to TRBD1. Germline CDR1 reads SEHNR; CDR2 reads FQNEAQ (reference sequence). V lost 5 bases, J lost 0 bases, and 14 bases stayed unmatched. CDR3 length: 19 amino acids. Looking up the rest from reference TRBV7-9 and TRBJ1-3 gives the full variable domain: DTGVSQNPRHKITKRGQNVTFRCDPISEHNRLYWYRQTLGQGPEFLTYFQNEAQLEKSRLLSDRFSAERPKGSFSTLEIQRTEQGDSAMYLCASSPGQGGNTLSGNTIYFGEGSWLTVV.

The chain has TRBV11-1 and TRBJ2-1; 12 positions agree with TRBD2. Unmatched junction bases numbered 8, after V lost 5 bases and J lost 9 bases. CDR3 length: 15 amino acids. Germline-derived CDR1 and CDR2 are SGHAT and FQDESV (reference sequence). The CDR3, as DNA: TGTGCCAGCAGCGAAAGACTAGCGGGGGAGGGTGAGCAGTTCTTC. Its protein is CASSERLAGEGEQFF. The entire variable domain, with the rest obtained from reference TRBV11-1 and TRBJ2-1, is as follows: EAEVAQSPRYKITEKSQAVAFWCDPISGHATLYWYRQILGQGPELLVQFQDESVVDDSQLPKDRFSAERLKGVDSTLKIQPAELGDSAMYLCASSERLAGEGEQFFGPGTRLTVL.

This chain connects TRBV19 to TRBJ2-3; D perhaps matches TRBD1 (5 bases). Germline V gene sequence: CDR1 LNHDA, CDR2 SQIVND (reference sequence). The CDR3 sequence is 15 residues long. V shed 6 bases and J shed 7 bases, with 20 bases lying between them. CDR3 in amino acids: CASSDSAYTPYTQYF. The CDR3 DNA is TGTGCCAGTAGCGACAGCGCCTATACCCCTTATACGCAGTATTTT. The full variable domain, in which reference TRBV19 and TRBJ2-3 provide the parts outside the CDR3, is DGGITQSPKYLFRKEGQNVTLSCEQNLNHDAMYWYRQDPGQGLRLIYYSQIVNDFQKGDIAEGYSVSREKKESFPLTVTSAQKNPTAFYLCASSDSAYTPYTQYFGPGTRLTVL.

This chain uses TRBV19 with TRBJ1-2; possible D gene TRBD1, 6 bases. Per the germline V gene, CDR1 is LNHDA and CDR2 is SQIVND (reference sequence). This CDR3 is 16 amino acids long. Trimming left V 0 bases short and J 4 bases short, with 15 bases between. CDR3 loop: CASSIDRGGRPYGYTF. The CDR3 DNA is TGTGCCAGTAGTATAGATCGCGGGGGGCGGCCCTATGGCTACACCTTC.

The chain couples TRBV14 to TRBJ1-6; no clear D. V lost 1 base and J 13 bases, leaving 11 bases between the germline ends. Germline values: CDR1 SGHDN, CDR2 FVKESK. CDR3 size: 13 residues. The CDR3 DNA follows: TGTGCCAGCAGCCAAGCAGTGTCAATGCCCCTCCACTTT. It codes for CASSQAVSMPLHF. Full variable domain (remainder filled in from reference TRBV14 and TRBJ1-6): EAGVTQFPSHSVIEKGQTVTLRCDPISGHDNLYWYRRVMGKEIKFLLHFVKESKQDESGMPNNRFLAERTGGTYSTLKVQPAELEDSGVYFCASSQAVSMPLHFGNGTRLTVT.

At least ten counts were recorded for this clone. V and J are TRBV5-5 and TRBJ2-1; 11 bases match TRBD2. The ends lost 4 bases at V and 8 bases at J; junction bases unmatched: 8. Looked up from germline, CDR1 is SGHKS and CDR2 is YYEKEE (reference sequence). The CDR3 runs to 15 residues. The CDR3, as DNA: TGTGCCAGCAGCGTACTAGCGGGGGCCGTGGATGAGCAGTTCTTC. It encodes CASSVLAGAVDEQFF.

This rearrangement joins TRBV6-5 to TRBJ2-7, with D perhaps TRBD2 (6 bases). CDR1 MNHEY and CDR2 SVGAGI come from the germline V gene. The germline V and J ends were trimmed by 7 bases and 2 bases, with 15 bases remaining between them. This CDR3 region has 14 residues. CDR3 residues: CASMGGAGAYEQYV. In nucleotides, the CDR3 is TGTGCCAGCATGGGGGGAGCAGGTGCCTACGAGCAGTACGTC.

The V and J genes are TRBV6-1 and TRBJ1-2; 10 nucleotides agree with TRBD1. There are 14 residues in the CDR3. J gave up 5 bases and V 2 bases, and 2 bases lay outside the gene matches. Per germline, CDR1 MNHNS and CDR2 SASEGT. The CDR3 DNA sequence: TGTGCCAGCAGTGAAAGGACAGGGGGGTATGGCTACACCTTC. This translates into CASSERTGGYGYTF.

In its sample, this clone was seen a few times. The chain links TRBV28 to TRBJ2-3; possibly TRBD2 for D (6 bases). The CDR3 contains 14 residues. The germline V and J ends were trimmed by 5 bases and 2 bases, with 11 bases remaining between them. Per germline, CDR1 MDHEN and CDR2 SYDVKM. The CDR3 region is CASSSSGYTDTQYF. CDR3 DNA: TGTGCCAGCAGTAGTAGCGGATACACAGATACGCAGTATTTT.

This clone was found a few times. The CDR3 loop is CASSQAGPGQGYEQFF. CDR3 DNA: TGCGCCAGCAGCCAAGCGGGGCCCGGACAGGGGTATGAGCAGTTCTTC. The chain uses TRBV4-1 and TRBJ2-1, with 9 bases lining up with TRBD1. With 1 base clipped from V and 8 bases from J, the junction kept 9 bases outside the gene matches. Germline CDR1 is MGHRA and CDR2 is YSYEKL. The CDR3 length is 16 residues.

V gene TRBV7-2 combines with J gene TRBJ1-2; TRBD1 agrees at 7 bases. This CDR3 comprises 14 residues. V was clipped by 4 bases and J by 2 bases; unmatched bases: 4. Per germline, CDR1 SGHTA and CDR2 FQGNSA. The CDR3 reads CASSSIQGNYGYTF. The CDR3, as DNA: TGTGCCAGCAGCTCGATACAGGGGAACTATGGCTACACCTTC. Complete variable domain (other parts from reference TRBV7-2 and TRBJ1-2): GAGVSQSPSNKVTEKGKDVELRCDPISGHTALYWYRQSLGQGLEFLIYFQGNSAPDKSGLPSDRFSAERTGGSVSTLTIQRTQQEDSAVYLCASSSIQGNYGYTFGSGTRLTVV.

V is TRBV15 and J is TRBJ1-5; D not certain. The CDR3 loop spans 15 amino acids. Germline loops: CDR1 LNHNV, CDR2 YYDKDF (reference sequence). V dropped 0 bases and J dropped 2 bases, with 8 bases sitting between them. CDR3 region: CATSRDPSGNQPQHF. The CDR3 DNA sequence: TGTGCCACCAGCAGAGATCCGAGCGGCAATCAGCCCCAGCATTTT.

The chain uses TRBV5-6 and TRBJ1-1; the D gene is possibly TRBD1 (6 bases). CDR1 is SGHDT and CDR2 is YYEEEE in the germline V gene. Trimming left V 2 bases short and J 2 bases short, with 19 bases between. This CDR3 is 17 amino acids long. The CDR3 DNA reads as TGTGCCAGCAGCTTATACCGGGACACCTATGATAACACTGAAGCTTTCTTT. It yields the protein CASSLYRDTYDNTEAFF. The variable domain in full, completed from reference TRBV5-6 and TRBJ1-1, reads DAGVTQSPTHLIKTRGQQVTLRCSPKSGHDTVSWYQQALGQGPQFIFQYYEEEERQRGNFPDRFSGHQFPNYSSELNVNALLLGDSALYLCASSLYRDTYDNTEAFFGQGTRLTVV.

The gene calls are TRBV6-5 and TRBJ1-2; weak D call: TRBD1 (5 bases). The CDR3 covers 13 residues. Germline CDR1 and CDR2: MNHEY and SVGAGI. The V gene lost 6 bases and the J gene lost 4 bases, with 12 bases spanning the gap. The CDR3 DNA reads as TGTGCCAGCAGGCGGGACCGAATCTATGGCTACACCTTC. As protein: CASRRDRIYGYTF.

V and J are TRBV11-2 and TRBJ2-5; D is perhaps TRBD1 (5 bases). This CDR3 is 14 amino acids long. Germline V gives CDR1 SGHAT, CDR2 FQNNGV. V lost 5 bases and J 5 bases, leaving 15 bases between the germline ends. This chain's CDR3 is CASSMGPHRETQYF. In DNA form, the CDR3 reads TGTGCCAGCAGCATGGGGCCACACCGGGAGACCCAGTACTTC. Full variable domain (remainder filled in from reference TRBV11-2 and TRBJ2-5): EAGVAQSPRYKIIEKRQSVAFWCNPISGHATLYWYQQILGQGPKLLIQFQNNGVVDDSQLPKDRFSAERLKGVDSTLKIQPAKLEDSAVYLCASSMGPHRETQYFGPGTRLLVL.

The chain has TRBV19 and TRBJ1-4, with D hard to call. The CDR3 is 11 amino acids. Germline V gene sequence: CDR1 LNHDA, CDR2 SQIVND (reference sequence). V lost 8 bases to trimming and J lost 5 bases, with 6 bases between them. The CDR3 region has the DNA TGTGCCAGTGAGTGGAATGAAAAACTGTTTTTT. Its translation is CASEWNEKLFF.

This chain uses TRBV5-1 with TRBJ1-1; unclear D gene. In germline, CDR1 is SGHRS, CDR2 YFSETQ. With 0 bases removed from V and 10 bases from J, the gap between germline ends came to 13 bases. This CDR3 is 13 amino acids long. DNA for the CDR3: TGCGCCAGCAGCTTGGTAACCCGGGAGGTAGCTTTCTTT. Translation: CASSLVTREVAFF.